The present TCR beta chain was sequenced within a study of T cell responses to AZD1222 COVID-19 vaccine. Sequenced by immunoSEQ multiplex PCR; TCRdb stores in-frame clones only, minus some. The sample includes about 69,000 clones, approximately 87% of them seen just once. Trimming left V 3 bases short and J 3 bases short, with 20 bases between. The CDR3 length is 16 residues. CDR1 and CDR2 (germline): DFQATT, SNEGSKA (reference sequence). Concerning this clone itself: Antigen unknown.

Study-wide findings and caveats: Reportedly, close to half of spike-specific TCRs are directed against unmutated variant regions.

This chain uses TRBV20-1 with TRBJ2-5; a weak D match, TRBD1 (5 bases). The TCR was taken from an adult who received the AZD1222 COVID-19 vaccine. The material sequenced was peripheral blood, taken 28 days after the second AZD1222 dose. In nucleotides, the CDR3 is TGCAGTGCTAGTAACTTAGGGGCCGCGGTTAAAGAGACCCAGTACTTC. It codes for CSASNLGAAVKETQYF.